The clone carrying this T cell receptor (beta chain) was counted between two and nine times. This sample stems from a study of cytomegalovirus exposure and HLA in healthy donors. Study-level information: There were roughly 120 million unique TCR beta sequences, drawn from about 179 million T cells, in an earlier analysis.

Primers: 60 Vbeta forward and 13 Jbeta reverse. TCRdb's table, derived via immunoSEQ multiplex PCR, lists solely in-frame clones and lacks some. The data contain fewer than 200,000 clones, more than 70% of them seen just once; the ten biggest clones take up over 1.2%. Germline lookup yields CDR1 MNHEY and CDR2 SVGAGI. Losses at the gene ends were 2 bases for V and 8 bases for J; bases not matched to a gene: 5. The CDR3 consists of 13 residues. Sequenced: PBMCs. The receptor comes from a girl aged 5 to 17 in good health and CMV-seronegative. The V gene is TRBV6-5, the J gene TRBJ1-2; 7 bases are shared with TRBD1. The CDR3 bases are TGTGCCAGCAGTTACGCAGGGGGTATCGGCTACACCTTC. Amino acids: CASSYAGGIGYTF.